This TCR beta chain was identified during a study of monozygotic twins with inflammatory bowel disease. TCRdb re-called the 5' RACE reads and gives one entry per CDR3 protein, without DNA. The table lists 310,000 or so distinct CDR3 sequences. CDR1 and CDR2 (germline): SGHTA, FQGTGA. This CDR3 contains 15 residues. J is TRBJ2-5 and V is TRBV7-3; as DNA is missing, the TRBD1 call by TCRdb cannot be tested. The sequenced material came from blood. This TCR came from a human donor with ulcerative colitis or Crohn's disease, or a healthy co-twin of an affected twin (not recorded which). The CDR3 here is CASSLYGDGKETQYF. Full variable domain (missing parts from reference TRBV7-3 and TRBJ2-5): GAGVSQTPSNKVTEKGKYVELRCDPISGHTALYWYRQSLGQGPEFLIYFQGTGAADDSGLPNDRFFAVRPEGSVSTLKIQRTERGDSAVYLCASSLYGDGKETQYFGPGTRLLVL.